The 6 T cell receptor beta chains listed next were all sequenced from one sample in a study of shared clonotypes between healthy human individuals. Sequencing used immunoSEQ multiplex PCR; TCRdb keeps in-frame clones, though not all of them. The sample has under 1 million clones; over 90% are singletons. Naive-designated CD8 cells lacked CD45RO, were positively enriched for CCR7, and omitted terminally differentiated effector memory CD45RA+ cells. Sequencing was performed on naive CD8+ T cells sorted from blood. All receptors derive from a man aged 30 to 45 in good health.

The V call is TRBV27, the J call TRBJ2-7; weak D call: TRBD1 (5 bases). Germline CDR1 reads MNHEY; CDR2 reads SMNVEV (reference sequence). CDR3 size: 16 residues. V lost 2 bases and J lost 3, with 17 bases in between. The CDR3: CASSLVKGRLLYEQYF. The CDR3 DNA reads TGTGCCAGCAGTTTAGTCAAGGGGCGGCTCCTCTACGAGCAGTACTTC.

This clone was observed once. V usage is TRBV23-1 and J usage is TRBJ1-1; D unresolved. TRBV23-1 falls under the ORF class, with uncertain function. The CDR3 contains 16 residues. Trimming removed 3 bases at V and 3 bases at J, with 17 bases between. CDR3 sequence: CASSQGIGSVDTEAFF. The CDR3 DNA follows: TGCGCCAGCAGTCAGGGCATTGGGTCGGTGGACACTGAAGCTTTCTTT.

V and J are TRBV6-1 and TRBJ2-1; 8 nucleotides align to TRBD1. Unmatched junction bases numbered 10, after V lost 11 bases and J lost 4 bases. The germline CDR1 and CDR2 sequences are MNHNS and SASEGT. This CDR3 spans 14 amino acids. The CDR3 sequence is CAARDDRGYNEQFF. CDR3 DNA sequence: TGTGCCGCCCGCGACGACAGGGGATACAATGAGCAGTTCTTC.

The V call is TRBV7-9, the J call TRBJ2-5; 10 positions agree with TRBD1. Trimming cost V 5 bases and J 5 bases; bases outside gene matches: 17. This CDR3 is built from 18 residues. The germline CDR1 and CDR2 sequences are SEHNR and FQNEAQ (reference sequence). The CDR3 reads CASSQTNPGQGIWETQYF. Here the CDR3 DNA reads TGTGCCAGCAGCCAAACTAACCCGGGACAGGGGATTTGGGAGACCCAGTACTTC.

This chain joins TRBV28 and TRBJ2-1; 11 positions match TRBD2. From germline, CDR1 is MDHEN and CDR2 SYDVKM. The CDR3 has 15 amino acids. V shed 8 bases and J 2 bases; nucleotides not matched to a gene: 5. The CDR3 loop is CASGPTSGTYNEQFF. In nucleotides, the CDR3 is TGTGCCAGCGGCCCGACTAGCGGGACCTACAATGAGCAGTTCTTC.

This chain uses TRBV5-5 with TRBJ2-3; D not resolved. Germline V lookup: CDR1 SGHKS, CDR2 YYEKEE (reference sequence). V gave up 0 bases and J gave up 3 bases, with 8 bases separating them. The CDR3 is 14 residues long. The CDR3 loop is CASSLGVGTDTQYF. The CDR3 DNA reads as TGTGCCAGCAGCTTGGGTGTGGGTACAGATACGCAGTATTTT. Based on the CDR3 plus reference TRBV5-5 and TRBJ2-3, the full variable domain is DAGVTQSPTHLIKTRGQQVTLRCSPISGHKSVSWYQQVLGQGPQFIFQYYEKEERGRGNFPDRFSARQFPNYSSELNVNALLLGDSALYLCASSLGVGTDTQYFGPGTRLTVL.